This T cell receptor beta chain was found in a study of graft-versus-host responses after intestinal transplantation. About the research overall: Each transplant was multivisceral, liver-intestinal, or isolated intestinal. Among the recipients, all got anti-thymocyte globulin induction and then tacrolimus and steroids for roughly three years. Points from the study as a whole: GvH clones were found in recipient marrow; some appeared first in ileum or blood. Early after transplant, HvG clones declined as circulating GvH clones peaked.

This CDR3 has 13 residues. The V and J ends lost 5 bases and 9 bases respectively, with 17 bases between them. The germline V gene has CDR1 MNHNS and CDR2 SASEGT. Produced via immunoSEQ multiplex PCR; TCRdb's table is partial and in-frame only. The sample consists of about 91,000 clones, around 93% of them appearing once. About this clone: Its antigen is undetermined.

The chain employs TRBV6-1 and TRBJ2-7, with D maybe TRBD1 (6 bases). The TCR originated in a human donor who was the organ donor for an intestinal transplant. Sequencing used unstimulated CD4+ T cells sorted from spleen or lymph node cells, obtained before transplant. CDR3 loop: CASSTYKDSRQYF. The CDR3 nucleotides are TGTGCCAGCAGTACCTATAAGGACAGCAGGCAGTACTTC.